This T cell receptor (beta chain) was captured by sequencing in a study of a mutant IDH1 vaccine in newly diagnosed glioma. Study as a whole: Treated patients had a mean age of about 44 years and a 62.5% male, around 38% female split. Before enrollment, patients got radiotherapy alone, temozolomide alone, or mostly the combination. Study observations and caveats: Vaccine-induced immune responses were detected in about 93% of patients.

Repertoires were generated with immunoSEQ multiplex PCR, while TCRdb's copy carries only in-frame clones and drops some. Of tens of thousands of clones in the sample, about 80% are singletons; the top ten hold approximately 19%. Time point indicated: baseline, week 1 (first vaccination visit). Treatment of the sample: pre-vaccination baseline after standard-of-care therapy. Each tumor in the donors was a new WHO grade 3 or 4 astrocytoma, IDH1-mutant and ATRX-lost. Per the germline V gene, CDR1 is MDHEN and CDR2 is SYDVKM. CDR3 length: 15 residues. V was pared by 6 bases and J by 7 bases, with 16 bases between. Of note for this clone: Its antigen is still unknown.

The sequenced sample was PBMCs, obtained from a glioma patient treated with radiotherapy, temozolomide or both. The chain links TRBV28 to TRBJ1-6; a possible D gene is TRBD1 (5 bases). The sequence was collected from a young man with glioma. CDR3 sequence: CASSPFAGNNSPLHF. The CDR3 DNA reads TGTGCCAGCAGCCCCTTCGCAGGGAACAATTCACCCCTCCACTTT.